This paragraph covers one TCR beta chain sequence. Its antigen is still unknown. This sample stems from a study of OX40 agonist ivuxolimab in advanced cancers. About the study: Mean age about 60 years, range roughly 23 to 79; about 81% male. Among those treated, three patients had partial responses, one with hepatocellular carcinoma and two with cutaneous melanoma. Points from the study as a whole: With doses of 0.1 to 3.0 mg/kg, CD4+ and CD8+ blood T cells had undergone clonal expansion by week 6.

TCRdb's copy holds only in-frame clones and misses some; the assay was immunoSEQ multiplex PCR. Seen here are 78,000 or so clones, 80% to 95% observed once, and the top ten hold roughly 0.44%. Researchers took blood at baseline, on cycle 4 day 1, and on cycle 7 day 1. This material consisted of CD4+ or CD8+ T cells sorted from blood, taken in a trial of the OX40 agonist ivuxolimab. This receptor was taken from an adult with an advanced solid tumor such as melanoma, head and neck, liver or kidney cancer.

The CDR3, as DNA: TGTGCCAGCAGTTTAAAGGGTGTGGGACAGGGAGCCTACGAGCAGTACTTC. Its translation: CASSLKGVGQGAYEQYF. The chain is built from TRBV27 and TRBJ2-7, with TRBD1 identical over 9 bases. The CDR3 consists of 17 residues. V was clipped by 2 bases and J by 2 bases; unmatched bases: 10. Looked up from germline, CDR1 is MNHEY and CDR2 is SMNVEV (reference sequence).